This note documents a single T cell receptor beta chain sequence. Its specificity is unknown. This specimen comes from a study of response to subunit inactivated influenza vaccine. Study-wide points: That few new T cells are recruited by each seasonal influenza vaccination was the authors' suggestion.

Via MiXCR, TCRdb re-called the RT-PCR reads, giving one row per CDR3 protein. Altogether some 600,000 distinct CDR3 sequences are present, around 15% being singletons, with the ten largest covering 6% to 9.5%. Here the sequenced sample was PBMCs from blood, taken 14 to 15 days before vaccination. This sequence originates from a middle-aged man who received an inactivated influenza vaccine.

CDR3 amino acids: CASSPWTGRDQPQHF. The CDR3 coding sequence is TGTGCCAGCAGCCCTTGGACAGGGCGAGACCAGCCCCAGCATTTT. The chain is built from TRBV5-6 and TRBJ1-5; 8 bases map to TRBD1. After removal of 4 bases from V and 7 bases from J, the junction contained 10 bases not matched to a gene. Germline-derived CDR1 and CDR2 are SGHDT and YYEEEE. This CDR3 spans 15 amino acids.